Sequencing of this T cell receptor (beta chain) was carried out in a study of neurological immune-mediated disorders. 5'RACE with 10-nucleotide random UMIs generated the cDNA. From 15-18 subjects, each sequencing run yielded over 180 million TCR-beta sequences. TCRdb recomputed calls from the 5' RACE reads with MiXCR, one row per CDR3 protein. The sample holds roughly 25,000 distinct CDR3 sequences, 6.5% to 8.5% seen once. Healthy controls comprised blood bank volunteers in Maryland, USA. The unsorted libraries were generated from a total of 2 million PBMCs, which had been stored in RNAlater at -80 C. The germline CDR1 and CDR2 sequences are SGHRS and YFSETQ. This CDR3 region has 15 residues. With 6 bases clipped from V and 4 bases from J, the junction kept 8 bases outside the gene matches. This clonotype has a count of ten or more.

This TCR was sampled from a woman aged 40 to 50 in good health. Sample: PBMCs. The rearrangement joins TRBV5-1 to TRBJ2-1; 9 bases are shared with TRBD2. The CDR3 DNA is TGCGCCAGCACAGAACCGGGACTAGCATACAATGAGCAGTTCTTC. Protein sequence: CASTEPGLAYNEQFF.